The next 5 T cell receptor beta chains were all read from a single sample in a study of vaccination and CD4 T cells after COVID-19. Sequencing of the DNA from cultured CD4+ T cells was carried out with the Oncomine TCR Beta short-read assay. TCRdb reanalysed the PCR reads using MiXCR and keeps one entry per CDR3 protein. Of about 21,000 distinct CDR3 sequences listed, less than 55% are singletons. Treatment of the sample: roughly nine-day PBMC culture with coronavirus spike peptide pools or control peptides (ViraFEST assay). Which antigens these TCRs recognize remains unknown. The specimen was CD4+ T cells from blood, cultured in vitro. These receptors originate from a human donor who had recovered from COVID-19.

This chain connects TRBV2 to TRBJ2-3, with D hard to call. Trimming took off 2 bases at V and 2 bases at J, with 14 bases between the two ends. The germline gives CDR1 SNHLY, CDR2 FYNNEI. The length of the CDR3 is 16 residues. The CDR3 protein is CASSEPPRVATDTQYF. For the CDR3, the DNA is TGTGCCAGCAGTGAACCTCCTAGGGTGGCCACAGATACGCAGTATTTT.

The genes are TRBV11-2 and TRBJ2-3; maybe TRBD2 (6 bases). The V gene lost 5 bases and the J gene lost 0 bases, with 9 bases spanning the gap. Looked up from germline, CDR1 is SGHAT and CDR2 is FQNNGV. The CDR3 loop spans 14 amino acids. CDR3 loop: CASSAGTSTDTQYF. CDR3 DNA: TGTGCCAGCAGCGCGGGGACCAGCACAGATACGCAGTATTTT.

The V call is TRBV19, the J call TRBJ1-1; tentatively, D is TRBD1 (6 bases). Trimming cost V 10 bases and J 3 bases, with 30 bases left between them. Germline CDR1 and CDR2: LNHDA and SQIVND (reference sequence). The CDR3 has 18 residues. The CDR3 loop is CATSRTVTVRAGDTEAFF. CDR3 DNA sequence: TGTGCCACCTCCCGAACGGTGACAGTTCGTGCAGGGGACACTGAAGCTTTCTTT.

The sample holds a few counts of this clonotype. V usage is TRBV15 and J usage is TRBJ2-1, with 12 positions matching TRBD2. This CDR3 region has 18 residues. Germline trimming cut 7 bases from V and 3 bases from J; bases unmatched to any gene: 13. Germline V gene data show CDR1 as LNHNV and CDR2 as YYDKDF (reference sequence). CDR3 region: CATTDTSSGRAVYNEQFF. The CDR3 DNA sequence: TGTGCCACCACTGACACCTCTAGCGGGAGGGCCGTCTACAATGAGCAGTTCTTC.

V is TRBV6-1 and J is TRBJ2-2; D is uncertain. The CDR3 length is 13 residues. V was shortened by 6 bases and J by 2 bases, with 7 bases between the two germline ends. Germline V gene lookup returns CDR1 MNHNS and CDR2 SASEGT. The CDR3 is CASSRDNTGELFF. CDR3 in DNA: TGTGCCAGCAGCCGCGATAACACCGGGGAGCTGTTTTTT.